The 3 T cell receptor beta chains in this list originate from one sample, sequenced in a study of metastatic and nonmetastatic thyroid tumors. No treatment had been given to any patient before thyroid surgery. TCRdb used MiXCR to call clones anew from the PCR reads. The sample includes around 28,000 clones, roughly 4% seen only once; the top ten take around 2.9%. What was sequenced was blood. These receptors all come from a male donor with papillary thyroid cancer or a benign thyroid nodule (not recorded which). Some clones in this sample may be carry-over from other donors' samples.

This clone showed up many times. The rearrangement links TRBV2 to TRBJ2-5; D may be TRBD1 (5 bases). V was shortened by 3 bases and J by 6 bases, with 14 bases between the two germline ends. Germline V gene lookup returns CDR1 SNHLY and CDR2 FYNNEI. The CDR3 length is 14 residues. The CDR3 region is CASSDTQGEKTQYF. The CDR3 DNA reads as TGTGCCAGCAGTGATACCCAGGGTGAGAAGACCCAGTACTTC. Full variable domain (outside the CDR3, taken from reference TRBV2 and TRBJ2-5): EPEVTQTPSHQVTQMGQEVILRCVPISNHLYFYWYRQILGQKVEFLVSFYNNEISEKSEIFDDQFSVERPDGSNFTLKIRSTKLEDSAMYFCASSDTQGEKTQYFGPGTRLLVL.

There are a few counts of this clone. V gene TRBV2 combines with J gene TRBJ1-2; D possibly corresponds to TRBD1 (5 bases). The CDR3 is made up of 15 amino acids. In germline, CDR1 is SNHLY, CDR2 FYNNEI. Trimming shortened V by 7 bases and J by 3 bases, and 18 bases separated the two germline ends. CDR3 residues: CASMGVARGHYGYTF. DNA of the CDR3: TGTGCCAGCATGGGGGTTGCTCGGGGACACTATGGCTACACCTTC. The full variable domain, in which reference TRBV2 and TRBJ1-2 provide the parts outside the CDR3, is EPEVTQTPSHQVTQMGQEVILRCVPISNHLYFYWYRQILGQKVEFLVSFYNNEISEKSEIFDDQFSVERPDGSNFTLKIRSTKLEDSAMYFCASMGVARGHYGYTFGSGTRLTVV.

J is TRBJ2-3 and V is TRBV24-1; 7 bases map to TRBD1. This CDR3 spans 14 amino acids. Trimming took 1 base from V and 14 from J; bases not matched to a gene: 11. The germline gives CDR1 KGHDR, CDR2 SFDVKD. CDR3 sequence: CATSDLGGPGELYF. The DNA of the CDR3 is TGTGCCACCAGTGATTTAGGGGGCCCCGGGGAGCTGTATTTT.